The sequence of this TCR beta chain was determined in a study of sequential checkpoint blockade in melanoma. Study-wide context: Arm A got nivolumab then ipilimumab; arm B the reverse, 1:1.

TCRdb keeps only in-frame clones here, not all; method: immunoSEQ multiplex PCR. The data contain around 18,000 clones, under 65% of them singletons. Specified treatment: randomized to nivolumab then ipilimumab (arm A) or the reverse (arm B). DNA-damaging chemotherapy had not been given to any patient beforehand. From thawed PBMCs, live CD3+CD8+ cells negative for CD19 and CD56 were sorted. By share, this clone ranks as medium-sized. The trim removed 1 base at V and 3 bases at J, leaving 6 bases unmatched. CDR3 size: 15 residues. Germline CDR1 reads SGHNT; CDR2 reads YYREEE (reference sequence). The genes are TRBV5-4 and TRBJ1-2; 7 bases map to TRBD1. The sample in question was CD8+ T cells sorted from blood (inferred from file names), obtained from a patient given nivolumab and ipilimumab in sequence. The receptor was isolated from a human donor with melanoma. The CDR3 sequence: CASSLTGVNDYGYTF. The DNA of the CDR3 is TGTGCCAGCAGCTTGACAGGGGTTAACGACTATGGCTACACCTTC.